This is a list of T cell receptor beta chains from one sample in a study of cytomegalovirus exposure and HLA in healthy donors. The repertoire was sequenced with immunoSEQ multiplex PCR; TCRdb's copy has only in-frame clones and lacks some. The data show more than 85,000 clones, about nine tenths seen once. The sequenced material came from PBMCs. These TCRs come from a woman aged 18-35 years in good health and CMV-seronegative. CDR3s include the opening cysteine and the closing phenylalanine or tryptophan. A D gene is named only where the DNA matches it firmly. A clone size is listed for some rows: how often the clone was seen (once, few, many), or a class if it is expanded.

>TRBV27|TRBJ2-1|-|TRBD1
TGTGCCAGCACCCGGACAGGGGCGTTTGGCTCCTACAATGAGCAGTTCTTC
CASTRTGAFGSYNEQFF
>TRBV6-4|TRBJ2-3|few|-
TGTGCCAGCAGTTCTGCAGGGCACACAGATACGCAGTATTTT
CASSSAGHTDTQYF
>TRBV6-4|TRBJ2-1|-|TRBD2
TGTGCCAGCAGTGACTCAGGGACTAGCGGATACAATGAGCAGTTCTTC
CASSDSGTSGYNEQFF
>TRBV11-2|TRBJ2-5|-|TRBD2
TGTGCCAGCAGCCCCGGGACTAGCGGTAGGGGTGGAGAGACCCAGTACTTC
CASSPGTSGRGGETQYF
>TRBV27|TRBJ1-1|-|TRBD1
TGTGCCAGCAGTTTCTTAGGGGGACAGGGCATGAACACTGAAGCTTTCTTT
CASSFLGGQGMNTEAFF
>TRBV19|TRBJ2-5|-|-
TGTGCCAGTAGTATAGGGTCAGAACCTCTCAGAGAGACCCAGTACTTC
CASSIGSEPLRETQYF
>TRBV7-2|TRBJ1-2|-|-
TGTGCCAGCAGCACCTACTTAGGGGGGGACTATGGCTACACCTTC
CASSTYLGGDYGYTF
>TRBV5-1|TRBJ2-5|-|-
TGCGCCAGCAGCTGGGGCGGTGTAACGGGAGAGACCCAGTACTTC
CASSWGGVTGETQYF
>TRBV25-1|TRBJ1-6|-|TRBD1
TGTGCCAGCAGTGGTAGACAGGGGGACTATTCACCCCTCCACTTT
CASSGRQGDYSPLHF
>TRBV5-6|TRBJ1-1|-|-
TGTGCCAGCAGCTCCCGGGGAGTACCAGGGGTCCCTATGAACACTGAAGCTTTCTTT
CASSSRGVPGVPMNTEAFF
>TRBV9|TRBJ2-1|-|TRBD2
TGTGCCAGCAGCGTAGAGTGGACTAGCGGGGGAAATGAGCAGTTCTTC
CASSVEWTSGGNEQFF
>TRBV11-3|TRBJ2-7|-|TRBD2
TGTGCCAGCAGCCTTAGCGGGGGGGCCTACGAGCAGTACTTC
CASSLSGGAYEQYF
>TRBV10-3|TRBJ2-7|-|-
TGTGCCATCAGTAAGGAGAACTCCTACGAGCAGTACTTC
CAISKENSYEQYF
>TRBV7-3|TRBJ2-1|-|-
TGTGCCAGCAGCGCGAGGGCGATAAGCTCCTACAATGAGCAGTTCTTC
CASSARAISSYNEQFF
>TRBV11-2|TRBJ1-6|-|-
TGTGCCAGCAGCTTAGATCAAGGAGTACGAAATTCACCCCTCCACTTT
CASSLDQGVRNSPLHF
>TRBV30|TRBJ1-2|-|-
TGTGCCTGGACGTCAGGACAGTATGGCTACACCTTC
CAWTSGQYGYTF
>TRBV27|TRBJ1-2|-|-
TGTGCCAGCAGTTTCGCTGTAGGGGGCTATGGCTACACCTTC
CASSFAVGGYGYTF
>TRBV12-2|TRBJ1-2|-|-
TGTGCAAGTCGCCGTGCCAAGGGAGTTTTCTTTCGTGGCTACACCTTC
CASRRAKGVFFRGYTF
>TRBV5-1|TRBJ1-5|once|-
TGCGCCAGCAGCTTGGAGGGTCCGGGGCAGCCCCAGCATTTT
CASSLEGPGQPQHF
>TRBV5-4|TRBJ2-5|-|-
TGTGCCAGCAGTCTGCAAGAGACCCAGTACTTC
CASSLQETQYF
>TRBV9|TRBJ1-3|-|TRBD1
TGTGCCAGCAGCGCCACAGGGGGCTCAGGAAACACCATATATTTT
CASSATGGSGNTIYF
>TRBV18|TRBJ2-1|-|-
TGTGCCAGCTCACCCGAGCGGTACCGACCATACAATGAGCAGTTCTTC
CASSPERYRPYNEQFF
>TRBV25-1|TRBJ1-2|-|TRBD1
TGTGCCAGCAGTGAAGCAGGGGGCTATTTGGGCTACACCTTC
CASSEAGGYLGYTF
>TRBV6-6|TRBJ2-5|-|TRBD2
TGTGCCAGCAGTCCCGGACTAGCGGGGTCGGAGACCCAGTACTTC
CASSPGLAGSETQYF
>TRBV28|TRBJ2-5|-|-
TGTGCCAGCAGTTTCGGAGAGACCCAGTACTTC
CASSFGETQYF
>TRBV14|TRBJ1-6|-|-
TGTGCCAGCAGCCATAAGAGCTCCTATAATTCACCCCTCCACTTT
CASSHKSSYNSPLHF
>TRBV28|TRBJ2-7|few|TRBD1
TGTGCCAGCGGCAGGGGGTCCTACGAGCAGTACTTC
CASGRGSYEQYF
>TRBV29-1|TRBJ1-2|-|TRBD1
TGCAGCGTGGGGGGACAGCTGGATTTTGCCTATGGCTACACCTTC
CSVGGQLDFAYGYTF
>TRBV6-1|TRBJ1-5|-|TRBD1
TGTGCCAGCAGTGCGGACAGGGCAGTCGATCAGCCCCAGCATTTT
CASSADRAVDQPQHF
>TRBV4-3|TRBJ1-1|-|-
TGCGCCAGCAGCCACCGTTTGACAGCGACTGACACTGAAGCTTTCTTT
CASSHRLTATDTEAFF
>TRBV7-8|TRBJ1-6|-|TRBD1
TGTGCCAGCAGGCGTGACAGGGGAACCTTTTCACCCCTCCACTTT
CASRRDRGTFSPLHF
>TRBV6-5|TRBJ2-5|-|TRBD1
TGTGCCAGCAGTTACGACAGGGGGGAGACCCAGTACTTC
CASSYDRGETQYF
>TRBV11-2|TRBJ1-1|-|-
TGTGCCAGCAGCTTAGTCAAGGAACAGGTTGAAGCTTTCTTT
CASSLVKEQVEAFF
>TRBV19|TRBJ1-4|-|-
TGTGCCAGTAGTGATCGTGGCACAACTAATGAAAAACTGTTTTTT
CASSDRGTTNEKLFF
>TRBV6-5|TRBJ1-6|-|-
TGTGCCAGCAGTTACCGACAGTCCTATAATTCACCCCTCCACTTT
CASSYRQSYNSPLHF
>TRBV7-3|TRBJ2-3|-|-
TGTGCCAGCAGCCAGGCTGGGGGCGGCACAGATACGCAGTATTTT
CASSQAGGGTDTQYF
>TRBV7-8|TRBJ2-5|-|TRBD2
TGTGCCAGCACACCTAGCGGGGGGGAGGAGACCCAGTACTTC
CASTPSGGEETQYF
>TRBV18|TRBJ1-1|-|TRBD1
TGTGCCAGCTCACCCCTTACCGGGACAGGGGAAGCTTTCTTT
CASSPLTGTGEAFF
>TRBV30|TRBJ1-3|-|-
TGTGCCTGGAAAACAGGGTCCTCTGGAAACACCATATATTTT
CAWKTGSSGNTIYF
>TRBV6-5|TRBJ1-1|-|-
TGTGCCAGCAGTTACGTAGGGGACACTGAAGCTTTCTTT
CASSYVGDTEAFF
>TRBV7-2|TRBJ2-2|-|TRBD1
TGTGCCAGAGACAGGGGGAATTACACCGGGGAGCTGTTTTTT
CARDRGNYTGELFF
>TRBV2|TRBJ2-2|-|TRBD1
TGTGCCAGCCGGGGACAGGGTTCCGCCGGGGAGCTGTTTTTT
CASRGQGSAGELFF
>TRBV19|TRBJ2-7|-|-
TGTGCCAGTGAGGACAGAGCCTACGAGCAGTACTTC
CASEDRAYEQYF
>TRBV7-9|TRBJ1-3|-|TRBD1
TGTGCCAGCAGCCTCCGGGACAGCTCTGGAAACACCATATATTTT
CASSLRDSSGNTIYF
>TRBV29-1|TRBJ2-1|-|TRBD2
TGCAGCGTTGAAGACCTGGGACTAGCGGGACATGAGCAGTTCTTC
CSVEDLGLAGHEQFF
>TRBV7-2|TRBJ2-1|-|-
TGTGCCAGCAGCTTATCTTTTACGATCGGCTCCTACAATGAGCAGTTCTTC
CASSLSFTIGSYNEQFF
>TRBV10-3|TRBJ1-2|-|-
TGTGCCATCAGTGACCAGACAGCAATCTATGGCTACACCTTC
CAISDQTAIYGYTF
>TRBV29-1|TRBJ1-4|-|-
TGCAGCGTAACCACAGGGTTTTGGGAAAAACTGTTTTTT
CSVTTGFWEKLFF
>TRBV5-4|TRBJ1-2|-|TRBD1
TGTGCCAGCAGCCCTACTTCCAGGGGGCTTACTCATGGCTACACCTTC
CASSPTSRGLTHGYTF
>TRBV7-9|TRBJ2-5|-|TRBD2
TGTGCCGGGTCGCCCGCAGCGGGACTTCAAGAGACCCAGTACTTC
CAGSPAAGLQETQYF
>TRBV28|TRBJ2-7|-|-
TGTGCCAGCAGTTCGGAGTACGAGCAGTACTTC
CASSSEYEQYF
>TRBV30|TRBJ2-3|-|TRBD2
TGTGCCTGGAGGCGGGGACTAGGGGGCACAGATACGCAGTATTTT
CAWRRGLGGTDTQYF